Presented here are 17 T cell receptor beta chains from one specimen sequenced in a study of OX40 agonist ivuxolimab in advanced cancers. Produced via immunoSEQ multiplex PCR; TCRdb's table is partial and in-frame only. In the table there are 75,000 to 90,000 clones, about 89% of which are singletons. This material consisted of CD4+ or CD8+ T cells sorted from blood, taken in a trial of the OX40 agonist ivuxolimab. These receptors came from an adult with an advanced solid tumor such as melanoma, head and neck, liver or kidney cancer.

CDR3 DNA: TGCGCCAGCAGCTTGACCGGGGCCCAGTATCAGCCCCAGCATTTT. It codes for CASSLTGAQYQPQHF. The V and J genes are TRBV10-2 and TRBJ1-5, with TRBD1 as a possible D gene (5 bases). V lost 6 bases, J lost 5 bases, and 17 bases lay in between. Germline CDR1 and CDR2: WSHSY and SAAADI. CDR3 length: 15 residues.

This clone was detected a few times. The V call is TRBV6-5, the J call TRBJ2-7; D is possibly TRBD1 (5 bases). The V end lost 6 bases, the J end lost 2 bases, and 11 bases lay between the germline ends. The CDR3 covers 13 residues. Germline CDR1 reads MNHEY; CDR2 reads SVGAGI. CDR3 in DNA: TGTGCCAGCAGAGGAACAGGAGCCTACGAGCAGTACTTC. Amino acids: CASRGTGAYEQYF.

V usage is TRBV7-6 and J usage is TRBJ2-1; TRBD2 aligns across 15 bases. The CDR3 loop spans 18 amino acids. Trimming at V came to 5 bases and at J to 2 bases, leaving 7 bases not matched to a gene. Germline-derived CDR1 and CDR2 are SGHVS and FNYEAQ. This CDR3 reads CASSIQGLAGGAYNEQFF. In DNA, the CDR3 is TGTGCCAGCAGCATTCAGGGACTAGCGGGAGGTGCCTACAATGAGCAGTTCTTC.

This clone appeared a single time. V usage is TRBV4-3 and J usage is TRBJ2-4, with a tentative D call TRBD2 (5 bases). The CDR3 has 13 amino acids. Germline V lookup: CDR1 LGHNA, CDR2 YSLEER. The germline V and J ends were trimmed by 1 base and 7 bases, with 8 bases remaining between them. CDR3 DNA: TGCGCCAGCAGCCAAGTTGGGGAGAACATTCAGTACTTC. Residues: CASSQVGENIQYF.

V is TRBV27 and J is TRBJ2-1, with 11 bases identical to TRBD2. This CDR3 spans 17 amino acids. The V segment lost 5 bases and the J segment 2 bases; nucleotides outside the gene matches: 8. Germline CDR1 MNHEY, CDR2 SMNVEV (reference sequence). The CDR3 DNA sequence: TGTGCCAGCAGTAGTGGTTCGGGACTAGCGGCCTACAATGAGCAGTTCTTC. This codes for CASSSGSGLAAYNEQFF.

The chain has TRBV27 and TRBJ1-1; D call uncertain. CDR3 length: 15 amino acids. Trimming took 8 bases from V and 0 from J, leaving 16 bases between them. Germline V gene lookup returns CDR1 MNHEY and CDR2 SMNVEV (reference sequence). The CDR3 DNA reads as TGTGCCAGCGGATTCCTCCCCGCGATGAACACTGAAGCTTTCTTT. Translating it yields CASGFLPAMNTEAFF.

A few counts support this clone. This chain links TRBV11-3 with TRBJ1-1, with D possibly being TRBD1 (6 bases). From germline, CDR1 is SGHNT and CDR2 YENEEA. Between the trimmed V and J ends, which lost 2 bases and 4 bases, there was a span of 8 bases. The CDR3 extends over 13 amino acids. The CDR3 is CASSLSGATEAFF. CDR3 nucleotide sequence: TGTGCCAGCAGCTTATCGGGGGCCACTGAAGCTTTCTTT.

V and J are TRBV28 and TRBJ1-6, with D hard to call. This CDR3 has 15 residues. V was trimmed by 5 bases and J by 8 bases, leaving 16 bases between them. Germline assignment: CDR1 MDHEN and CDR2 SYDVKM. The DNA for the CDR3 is TGTGCCAGCAGTGCCCCGACAACCGGCCATTCACCCCTCCACTTT. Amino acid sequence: CASSAPTTGHSPLHF.

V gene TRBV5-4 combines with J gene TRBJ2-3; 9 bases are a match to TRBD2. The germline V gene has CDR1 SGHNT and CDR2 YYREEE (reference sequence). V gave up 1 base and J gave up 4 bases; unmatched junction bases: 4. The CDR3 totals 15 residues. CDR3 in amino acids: CASSLRGGGADTQYF. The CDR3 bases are TGTGCCAGCAGCTTGCGGGGCGGGGGGGCAGATACGCAGTATTTT. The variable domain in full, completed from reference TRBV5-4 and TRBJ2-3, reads ETGVTQSPTHLIKTRGQQVTLRCSSQSGHNTVSWYQQALGQGPQFIFQYYREEENGRGNFPPRFSGLQFPNYSSELNVNALELDDSALYLCASSLRGGGADTQYFGPGTRLTVL.

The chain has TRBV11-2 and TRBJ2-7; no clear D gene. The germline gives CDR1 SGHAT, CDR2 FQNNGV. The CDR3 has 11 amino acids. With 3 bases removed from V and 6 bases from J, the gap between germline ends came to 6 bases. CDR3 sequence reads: CASSFWGEQYF. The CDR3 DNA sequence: TGTGCCAGCAGCTTTTGGGGCGAGCAGTACTTC.

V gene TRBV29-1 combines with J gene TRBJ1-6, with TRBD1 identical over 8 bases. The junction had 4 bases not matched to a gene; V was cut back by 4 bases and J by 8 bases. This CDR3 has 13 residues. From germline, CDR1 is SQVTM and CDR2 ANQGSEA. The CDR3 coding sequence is TGCAGCGTTGGGACAGGGACCGATTCACCCCTCCACTTT. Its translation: CSVGTGTDSPLHF.

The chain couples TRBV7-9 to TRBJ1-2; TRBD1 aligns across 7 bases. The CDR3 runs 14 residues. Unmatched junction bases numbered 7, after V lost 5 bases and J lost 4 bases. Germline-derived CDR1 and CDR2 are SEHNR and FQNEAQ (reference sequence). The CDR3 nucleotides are TGTGCCAGCAGCCAGGGGGGGGCTCCCTATGGCTACACCTTC. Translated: CASSQGGAPYGYTF.

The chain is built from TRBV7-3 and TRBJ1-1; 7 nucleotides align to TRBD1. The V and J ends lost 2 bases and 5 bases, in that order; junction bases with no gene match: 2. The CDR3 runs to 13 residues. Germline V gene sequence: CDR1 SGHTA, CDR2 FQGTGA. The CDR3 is CASSLQGGTEAFF. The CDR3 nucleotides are TGTGCCAGCAGCTTACAGGGGGGTACTGAAGCTTTCTTT.

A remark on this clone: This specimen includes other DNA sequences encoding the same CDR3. CDR3 coding DNA: TGTGCCTGGAGTGTGGGGGGGAACACTGAAGCTTTCTTT. It encodes CAWSVGGNTEAFF. The chain recombines TRBV30 with TRBJ1-1; a possible D gene is TRBD1 (5 bases). The CDR3 runs 13 residues. With 0 bases removed from V and 1 base from J, the gap between germline ends came to 6 bases. Germline CDR1 is GTSNPN and CDR2 is SVGIG (reference sequence). The whole variable domain, filled in from reference TRBV30 and TRBJ1-1, reads SQTIHQWPATLVQPVGSPLSLECTVEGTSNPNLYWYRQAAGRGLQLLFYSVGIGQISSEVPQNLSASRPQDRQFILSSKKLLLSDSGFYLCAWSVGGNTEAFFGQGTRLTVV.

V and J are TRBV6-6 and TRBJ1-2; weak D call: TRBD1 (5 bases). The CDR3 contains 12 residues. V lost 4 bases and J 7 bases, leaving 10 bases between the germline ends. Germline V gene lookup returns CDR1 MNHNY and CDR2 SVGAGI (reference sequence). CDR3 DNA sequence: TGTGCCAGCAGTTTGGGGACTGTTGGCTACACCTTC. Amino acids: CASSLGTVGYTF.

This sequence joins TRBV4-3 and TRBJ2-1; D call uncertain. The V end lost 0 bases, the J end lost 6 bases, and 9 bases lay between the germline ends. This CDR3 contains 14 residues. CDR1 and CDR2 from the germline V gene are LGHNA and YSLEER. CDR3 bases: TGCGCCAGCAGCCAAGATCTCGCGCCCAATGAGCAGTTCTTC. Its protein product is CASSQDLAPNEQFF.

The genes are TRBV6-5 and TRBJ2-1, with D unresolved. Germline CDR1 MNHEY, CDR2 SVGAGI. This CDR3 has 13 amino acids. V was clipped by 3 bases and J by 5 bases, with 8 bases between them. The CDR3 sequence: CASSYGVHNEQFF. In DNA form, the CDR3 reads TGTGCCAGCAGTTATGGGGTACACAATGAGCAGTTCTTC.